The rows below give T cell receptor beta chains drawn from one sample of a study of blood T cell repertoires in COVID-19. The protocol was immunoSEQ multiplex PCR, while the TCRdb copy is restricted to in-frame clones and leaves out a portion. This sample carries 100,000 to 140,000 clones, approximately 90% of them seen once, and the ten largest clones take approximately 6.8%. Specimen: peripheral blood. These receptors were collected from a man in his forties or fifties with active or convalescent COVID-19. CDR3s include the opening cysteine and the closing phenylalanine or tryptophan.

TRBV28	TRBJ1-6	CASKTQGRTGSPLHF
TRBV11-2	TRBJ1-1	CASSHVRTGENTEAFF
TRBV29-1	TRBJ2-7	CSVTGQGIREQYF
TRBV6-5	TRBJ2-5	CASSAGVYLETQYF
TRBV5-1	TRBJ2-3	CASSVASGPSSTDTQYF
TRBV27	TRBJ2-1	CASSSGSTHNEQFF
TRBV5-6	TRBJ1-4	CASSPPGGRPIEKLFF
TRBV21-1	TRBJ2-1	CASSRESRRGPFWPNEQFF
TRBV9	TRBJ2-1	CASSVGGGSYNEQFF
TRBV19	TRBJ1-6	CASSPRRTGDNSPLHF
TRBV6-5	TRBJ2-7	CAVGTGNPYEQYF
TRBV30	TRBJ2-1	CAWRGSSYNEQFF
TRBV7-2	TRBJ2-5	CASSLSWTGLGETQYF
TRBV5-1	TRBJ2-2	CASRGQGAIGELFF
TRBV19	TRBJ2-1	CASSKTSGPYNEQFF
TRBV11-2	TRBJ2-3	CASSGWDSDTDTQYF
TRBV30	TRBJ1-2	CAWRVGTGRGYTF
TRBV28	TRBJ2-7	CASSERQGDIDEQYF
TRBV12-3/TRBV12-4	TRBJ1-2	CASSLQANYGYTF
TRBV11-2	TRBJ1-6	CASSLGANSPLHF
TRBV7-8	TRBJ1-5	CASSKEDRFSNQPQHF
TRBV29-1	TRBJ1-1	CSVVPGQTYTEAFF